This T cell receptor beta chain was identified during a study of blood T cell repertoires in COVID-19. Study-wide background: The study drew acute and convalescent COVID-19 samples from the United States, Italy and Spain.

The method was immunoSEQ multiplex PCR; TCRdb's version includes in-frame clones alone and lacks a portion of them. The sample has approximately 290,000 clones; 90% are singletons. Participants' own reports of clinical history determined their cohort assignment. The CDR3 spans 16 residues. The germline CDR1 and CDR2 sequences are MDHEN and SYDVKM. V lost 1 base and J lost 8; bases outside the gene matches: 6. The TCR originated in a young woman with acute COVID-19. Sequenced: PBMCs or T cells enriched from blood (not recorded which). The V gene is TRBV28, the J gene TRBJ1-4, with TRBD1 identical over 11 bases. CDR3 nucleotides: TGTGCCAGCAGTTTATATCGGGACAGGGGGGGCGAAAAACTGTTTTTT. Protein sequence: CASSLYRDRGGEKLFF.